Below are 26 T cell receptor beta chains sequenced from a single sample in a study of T cell responses to AZD1222 COVID-19 vaccine. Using immunoSEQ multiplex PCR, the repertoire was profiled, and TCRdb retains in-frame clones only, with some absent. The sample includes under 200,000 clones, roughly 94% of them seen just once. The sequencing here drew on peripheral blood, taken on day 0 of MenACWY control vaccination. Receptor source: an adult in good health.

Comments on this clone: Sequence at one end of the junction differs from germline and may be a read error. The V and J genes are TRBV10-3 and TRBJ2-7, with TRBD2 matching 11 bases. The CDR3 sequence is 14 residues long. From germline, CDR1 is ENHRY and CDR2 SYGVKD. CDR3 sequence (DNA): TGTGCCATCAAAACTAGCGGGAGCTCCAACGAGCAGTACTTC. It encodes CAIKTSGSSNEQYF.

This chain joins TRBV14 and TRBJ2-3; D remains unclear. Trimming cost V 4 bases and J 0 bases, with 8 bases left between them. This CDR3 spans 14 amino acids. Germline assignment: CDR1 SGHDN and CDR2 FVKESK. The CDR3 protein is CASSPLSSTDTQYF. In DNA form, the CDR3 reads TGTGCCAGCAGCCCCCTTTCTAGCACAGATACGCAGTATTTT.

The J gene is TRBJ2-3, the V gene TRBV5-1; D unclear. Trimming took 1 base from V and 4 from J, leaving 4 bases between them. Germline V CDR1 and CDR2: SGHRS, YFSETQ. This CDR3 is 12 amino acids long. Written as DNA, the CDR3 is TGCGCCAGCAGCTTGCCGGCAGATACGCAGTATTTT. Its protein is CASSLPADTQYF.

This chain uses TRBV4-1 with TRBJ2-4; unclear D gene. From germline, CDR1 is MGHRA and CDR2 YSYEKL. The CDR3 is 11 residues long. V lost 4 bases, J lost 7 bases, and 5 bases lay in between. The CDR3 region has the DNA TGCGCCAGCAGCCTAGACAACATTCAGTACTTC. This encodes CASSLDNIQYF.

This chain's CDR3 is CSASSGLETQYF. CDR3 nucleotides: TGCAGTGCTAGTTCGGGGCTGGAGACCCAGTACTTC. V usage is TRBV20-1 and J usage is TRBJ2-5; TRBD1 or TRBD2 may be the D gene (5 bases each). This CDR3 has 12 amino acids. V lost 3 bases to trimming and J lost 5 bases, with 10 bases between them. Germline values: CDR1 DFQATT, CDR2 SNEGSKA (reference sequence).

The V call is TRBV6-4, the J call TRBJ2-2; 8 bases fit TRBD2. The CDR3 has 15 residues. Losses at the gene ends were 6 bases for V and 3 bases for J; bases not matched to a gene: 6. Germline CDR1 is MRHNA and CDR2 is SNTAGT. The CDR3 nucleotides read TGTGCCAGCAGCCCTACTAGCGGAGACACCGGGGAGCTGTTTTTT. It is translated as CASSPTSGDTGELFF.

The gene calls are TRBV7-2 and TRBJ1-5; D might be TRBD1 (5 bases). The CDR3 length is 15 residues. V shed 5 bases and J shed 6 bases, with 17 bases lying between them. Looked up from germline, CDR1 is SGHTA and CDR2 is FQGNSA. The DNA for the CDR3 is TGTGCCAGCAGCGTTGGGACGGTCTGGTCTCAGCCCCAGCATTTT. This sequence encodes CASSVGTVWSQPQHF.

This chain uses TRBV24-1 with TRBJ2-1, with a weak D call TRBD1 (6 bases). Germline V CDR1 and CDR2: KGHDR, SFDVKD. This CDR3 is 17 amino acids long. The ends were cut back, 4 bases at V and 6 bases at J, with 21 bases in the middle. CDR3 DNA: TGTGCCACCAGTGACCGGACCGAAGGGGGTCGTCGCAATGAGCAGTTCTTC. Translating gives CATSDRTEGGRRNEQFF.

This clone has a single count. The rearrangement joins TRBV19 to TRBJ2-7; 7 positions match TRBD2. The CDR3 extends over 13 amino acids. V lost 6 bases, J lost 3 bases, and 5 bases stayed unmatched. CDR1 LNHDA and CDR2 SQIVND come from the germline V gene (reference sequence). The CDR3 loop reads CASSRTGGYEQYF. DNA for the CDR3: TGTGCCAGTAGCAGGACGGGGGGCTACGAGCAGTACTTC.

V and J are TRBV7-2 and TRBJ2-1; 14 bases map to TRBD2. J gave up 10 bases and V 1 base, and 6 bases lay outside the gene matches. The CDR3 has 16 residues. CDR1 and CDR2 from the germline V gene are SGHTA and FQGNSA. CDR3 loop: CASSLVGTSGRSEQFF. CDR3 in DNA: TGTGCCAGCAGCTTAGTGGGGACTAGCGGGAGAAGCGAGCAGTTCTTC.

V usage is TRBV19 and J usage is TRBJ1-2, with D possibly matching TRBD1 (5 bases). The CDR3 sequence is 15 residues long. Germline assignment: CDR1 LNHDA and CDR2 SQIVND (reference sequence). Trimming shortened V by 3 bases and J by 0 bases, and 11 bases separated the two germline ends. The CDR3 reads CASSMTATPNYGYTF. In DNA form, the CDR3 reads TGTGCCAGTAGTATGACAGCTACCCCTAACTATGGCTACACCTTC.

As for this clone: A read error may produce the germline difference seen at one junction end. The rearrangement uses TRBV28 and TRBJ1-1; TRBD1 matches at 7 bases. Germline loops: CDR1 MDHEN, CDR2 SYDVKM. The CDR3 extends over 12 amino acids. CDR3 DNA: TGTGCCAGCAGTTCCGCCGGGACAGCCTCACCCTTT. This encodes CASSSAGTASPF.

The rearrangement links TRBV9 to TRBJ2-5; D assignment may be TRBD1 or TRBD2 (7 bases each). The CDR3 sequence is 15 residues long. In germline, CDR1 is SGDLS, CDR2 YYNGEE. The V and J ends lost 2 bases and 4 bases respectively, with 15 bases between them. Here the CDR3 reads CASSVSQGGRETQYF. CDR3 bases: TGTGCCAGCAGCGTCTCTCAGGGGGGGCGAGAGACCCAGTACTTC.

DNA of the CDR3: TGTGCCACCAGCAGGGGACTAGCGGGAGGGTCGAACACCGGGGAGCTGTTTTTT. Its translation is CATSRGLAGGSNTGELFF. V is TRBV15 and J is TRBJ2-2, with 16 bases that match TRBD2. This CDR3 has 18 amino acids. V gave up 3 bases and J gave up 0 bases; unmatched junction bases: 1. The germline V gene has CDR1 LNHNV and CDR2 YYDKDF (reference sequence).

The chain employs TRBV12-3 or TRBV12-4 and TRBJ2-7, with D perhaps TRBD1 or TRBD2 (5 bases each). The CDR3 length is 13 residues. V lost 3 bases and J lost 6, with 12 bases in between. The CDR3 DNA follows: TGTGCCAGCAGTTTGGGACCCCGAGGCGAGCAGTACTTC. This codes for CASSLGPRGEQYF.

The chain uses TRBV5-1 and TRBJ2-5; TRBD2 agrees at 8 bases. V shed 4 bases and J 6 bases; nucleotides not matched to a gene: 11. Germline lookup yields CDR1 SGHRS and CDR2 YFSETQ. The CDR3 extends over 15 amino acids. CDR3 coding DNA: TGCGCCAGCAGCCTCAGGACTAGCCGGGGGCAGACCCAGTACTTC. It specifies CASSLRTSRGQTQYF.

V usage is TRBV5-5 and J usage is TRBJ1-5; weak D call: TRBD1 (5 bases). Germline-derived CDR1 and CDR2 are SGHKS and YYEKEE (reference sequence). V shed 4 bases and J shed 4 bases, with 15 bases lying between them. This CDR3 has 15 amino acids. For the CDR3, the DNA is TGTGCCAGCAGCCCTCGCGGGGGACCTAATCAGCCCCAGCATTTT. Protein: CASSPRGGPNQPQHF.

This chain joins TRBV19 and TRBJ1-4; D is possibly TRBD1 (5 bases). Trimming cost V 7 bases and J 11 bases, with 23 bases left between them. Germline V gives CDR1 LNHDA, CDR2 SQIVND (reference sequence). This CDR3 region has 15 residues. CDR3 coding DNA: TGTGCCAGTACCCCGTCCAGGGCAAATCCCGGGAAACTGTTTTTT. It specifies CASTPSRANPGKLFF.

The chain couples TRBV2 to TRBJ2-5; D might be TRBD2 (6 bases). Trimming stripped 7 bases from V and 4 bases from J, with 19 bases between. There are 15 residues in the CDR3. The germline CDR1 and CDR2 sequences are SNHLY and FYNNEI. CDR3 protein: CASTGLFTISETQYF. The CDR3 region has the DNA TGTGCCAGCACCGGACTATTCACCATTTCAGAGACCCAGTACTTC.

The rearrangement joins TRBV19 to TRBJ1-3; TRBD1 might be the D (5 bases). The germline V and J ends were trimmed by 3 bases and 0 bases, with 12 bases remaining between them. The CDR3 is 16 amino acids. Germline values: CDR1 LNHDA, CDR2 SQIVND (reference sequence). The chain's CDR3 is CASSIDSSFSGNTIYF. CDR3 nucleotides: TGTGCCAGTAGTATCGACAGCAGCTTCTCTGGAAACACCATATATTTT.

This clone showed up just once. The chain employs TRBV10-3 and TRBJ2-3; D possibly uses TRBD1 or TRBD2 (5 bases each). From germline, CDR1 is ENHRY and CDR2 SYGVKD. Trimming took off 0 bases at V and 4 bases at J, with 11 bases between the two ends. CDR3 length equals 15 residues. The CDR3 here is CAISESVEGSDTQYF. The CDR3, as DNA: TGTGCCATCAGTGAGTCTGTTGAGGGGTCAGATACGCAGTATTTT.

The rearrangement uses TRBV21-1 and TRBJ1-6; the table's D call of TRBD1 was not tested on the DNA. TRBV21-1 counts as a pseudogene. The CDR3 has 14 residues. The CDR3 DNA sequence: TGTGCCAGCAGCAAGGGCAGGGGCAATTCACCCCTCCACTTT. It yields the protein CASSKGRGNSPLHF.

V and J are TRBV11-3 and TRBJ2-7, with TRBD2 matching over 7 bases. Germline V gene sequence: CDR1 SGHNT, CDR2 YENEEA. V was pared by 6 bases and J by 0 bases, with 8 bases of the junction left unmatched. The CDR3 is made up of 15 amino acids. The DNA for the CDR3 is TGTGCCAGCAGGGTAGGCGGCGGGAGCTCCTACGAGCAGTACTTC. It specifies CASRVGGGSSYEQYF. Filled out from reference TRBV11-3 and TRBJ2-7, the complete variable domain reads EAGVVQSPRYKIIEKKQPVAFWCNPISGHNTLYWYLQNLGQGPELLIRYENEEAVDDSQLPKDRFSAERLKGVDSTLKIQPAELGDSAVYLCASRVGGGSSYEQYFGPGTRLTVT.

The genes are TRBV12-5 and TRBJ2-3; 7 bases are shared with TRBD1. The length of the CDR3 is 15 residues. The V and J ends lost 6 bases and 2 bases, in that order; junction bases with no gene match: 8. Looked up from germline, CDR1 is LGHNT and CDR2 is FRNRAP. The CDR3 coding sequence is TGTGCTAGTGGACGAGGACAGGAGGTCACAGATACGCAGTATTTT. Protein sequence: CASGRGQEVTDTQYF.

The chain couples TRBV28 to TRBJ2-4; the match to TRBD1 covers 8 bases. Trimming at V came to 4 bases and at J to 7 bases, leaving 6 bases not matched to a gene. This CDR3 region has 14 residues. CDR1 and CDR2 from the germline V gene are MDHEN and SYDVKM. This CDR3 reads CASSSGTGPNIQYF. The CDR3 nucleotides read TGTGCCAGCAGTTCAGGGACAGGTCCCAACATTCAGTACTTC.

The sample holds a few counts of this clone. This sequence joins TRBV28 and TRBJ1-2, with 7 bases fitting TRBD1. CDR3 length: 13 amino acids. Germline V gene lookup returns CDR1 MDHEN and CDR2 SYDVKM. After removal of 8 bases from V and 8 bases from J, the junction contained 11 bases not matched to a gene. The CDR3 region is CASATGQPAGYTF. For the CDR3, the DNA is TGTGCCAGCGCAACGGGACAGCCTGCGGGCTACACCTTC.